This TCR beta chain was identified during a study of shared clonotypes between healthy human individuals. The study's findings and limits: Across four donors, naive CD4 shared roughly 5%, naive CD8 3.5% to 4%, memory CD4 about 2.4%, memory CD8 around 0.42%.

Germline-derived CDR1 and CDR2 are KGHSH and LQKENI. This CDR3 comprises 15 residues. V dropped 10 bases and J dropped 5 bases, with 20 bases sitting between them. With respect to this clone: Its antigen remains unidentified.

There were only Caucasian adults among the donors, and all lived in Nashville, Tennessee. Method: immunoSEQ multiplex PCR; TCRdb's copy keeps in-frame clones and lacks some. Altogether 1.5 million to 1.9 million clones are present, approximately 98% being singletons, with the ten largest covering approximately 0.45%. The sequenced sample was naive CD4+ T cells sorted from blood. Documented subset: CD45RA+ positively selected. The rearrangement joins TRBV18 to TRBJ2-2, with D possibly being TRBD1 or TRBD2 (5 bases each). The TCR sequence derives from a man between 25 and 39 years old in good health. The CDR3 coding sequence is TGTGCCACCGCGGACACTCGGGACCTTACCGGGGAGCTGTTTTTT. It codes for CATADTRDLTGELFF.